Given below is one T cell receptor beta chain in context. What it binds is unknown. This entry is derived from a study of cytomegalovirus exposure and HLA in healthy donors. Study findings and constraints: Follow-up analysis seemed to connect common viral pathogens with several of the most significant clusters identified. Based on reports, TCR beta sequences accurately predicted HLA-A and HLA-B alleles for most subjects. In a later analysis, at a false discovery rate of 0.05, over 15,000 TCR beta sequences matched HLA alleles.

The J segment lost 0 bases and the V segment lost 4 bases, leaving 5 bases of the junction unmatched. The CDR3 contains 15 residues. From germline, CDR1 is SGDLS and CDR2 YYNGEE. The study ran its PCR with 60 Vbeta and 13 Jbeta primers. Profiling relied on immunoSEQ multiplex PCR, and the TCRdb table lists in-frame clones only, not all of them. The sample includes about 140,000 clones, about four fifths seen only once; the top ten take about 3%. The chain is built from TRBV9 and TRBJ1-1; 8 positions match TRBD1. Sequencing input: PBMCs. The TCR comes from a female donor in good health and CMV-seronegative. CDR3 nucleotide sequence: TGTGCCAGCAGCAGACTGGGACAGGTGAACACTGAAGCTTTCTTT. Its translation is CASSRLGQVNTEAFF.